This T cell receptor (beta chain) was profiled in a study of shared clonotypes between healthy human individuals. Sequencing used immunoSEQ multiplex PCR; TCRdb keeps in-frame clones, though not all of them. The repertoire holds 2 million to 3 million clones, with under 95% as singletons. This CDR3 is 13 amino acids long. Per the germline V gene, CDR1 is MGHRA and CDR2 is YSYEKL. V lost 3 bases and J 4 bases, leaving 9 bases between the germline ends. The sequencing input was naive CD4+ T cells from PBMCs. Subset here: CD45RA+ positively selected. J is TRBJ1-2 and V is TRBV4-1, with a tentative D call TRBD1 (6 bases). The origin of this receptor is a man between 18 and 29 years old in good health. Some clones in this sample may be carry-over from other donors' samples. CDR3 nucleotide sequence: TGCGCCAGCAGCCAGGGGGGCCTCTATGGCTACACCTTC. Its translation: CASSQGGLYGYTF.